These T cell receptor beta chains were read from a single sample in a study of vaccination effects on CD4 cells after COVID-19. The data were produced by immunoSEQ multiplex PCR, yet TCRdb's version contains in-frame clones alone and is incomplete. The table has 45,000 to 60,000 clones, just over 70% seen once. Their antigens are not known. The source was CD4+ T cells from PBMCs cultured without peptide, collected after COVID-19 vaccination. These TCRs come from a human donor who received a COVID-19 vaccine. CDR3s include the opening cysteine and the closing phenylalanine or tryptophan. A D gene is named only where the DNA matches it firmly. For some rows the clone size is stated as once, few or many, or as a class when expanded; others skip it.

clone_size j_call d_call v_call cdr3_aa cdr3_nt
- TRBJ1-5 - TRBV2 CASSASNQPQHF TGTGCCAGCAGTGCTAGCAATCAGCCCCAGCATTTT
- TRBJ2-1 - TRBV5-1 CASSPTGHEQFF TGCGCCAGCAGTCCGACAGGCCATGAGCAGTTCTTC
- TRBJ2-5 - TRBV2 CASSEHETQYF TGTGCCAGCAGTGAACATGAGACCCAGTACTTC
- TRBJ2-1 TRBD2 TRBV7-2 CASSFGTSVYNEQFF TGTGCCAGCAGCTTTGGGACTAGCGTATACAATGAGCAGTTCTTC
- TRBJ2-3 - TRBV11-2 CASRSARASPPTDTQYF TGTGCCAGCAGGTCAGCCAGGGCTAGCCCTCCCACAGATACGCAGTATTTT
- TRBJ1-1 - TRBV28 CASSFADWSTEAFF TGTGCCAGCAGTTTTGCGGATTGGAGCACTGAAGCTTTCTTT
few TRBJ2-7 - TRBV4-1 CASSPGTLAGYEQYF TGCGCCAGCAGCCCAGGTACCCTAGCAGGCTACGAGCAGTACTTC
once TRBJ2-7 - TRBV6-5 CASSMDRIYEQYF TGTGCCAGCAGCATGGACAGAATCTACGAGCAGTACTTC
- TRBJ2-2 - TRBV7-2 CASSLDTGELFF TGTGCCAGCAGCTTAGACACCGGGGAGCTGTTTTTT
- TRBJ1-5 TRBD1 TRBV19 CASRDGTGGRQPQHF TGTGCCAGTAGAGACGGGACAGGGGGCCGTCAGCCCCAGCATTTT
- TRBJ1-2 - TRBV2 CASSSGQSYGYTF TGTGCCAGCAGCTCTGGACAGTCCTATGGCTACACCTTC
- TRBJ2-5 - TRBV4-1 CASSQVGFSGGARETQYF TGCGCCAGCAGCCAAGTGGGGTTTAGCGGCGGGGCCAGGGAGACCCAGTACTTC
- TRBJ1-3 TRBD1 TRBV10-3 CAMTGGPGNTIYF TGTGCCATGACAGGGGGCCCTGGAAACACCATATATTTT
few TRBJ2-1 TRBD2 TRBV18 CASSPAGGGSYNEQFF TGTGCCAGCTCACCCGCCGGGGGAGGGTCCTACAATGAGCAGTTCTTC
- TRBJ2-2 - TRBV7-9 CASSLAFDNRINTGELFF TGTGCCAGCAGCTTAGCCTTCGATAACAGGATAAACACCGGGGAGCTGTTTTTT
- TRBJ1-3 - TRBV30 CAWRAWQGGNTIYF TGTGCCTGGAGAGCGTGGCAGGGGGGAAACACCATATATTTT
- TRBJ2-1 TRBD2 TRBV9 CASSVSSGSYNEQFF TGTGCCAGCAGCGTGAGTAGCGGGTCCTACAATGAGCAGTTCTTC
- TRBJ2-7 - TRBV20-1 CSASPSGHDEQYF TGCAGTGCTAGTCCGAGCGGACACGACGAGCAGTACTTC
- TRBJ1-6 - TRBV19 CASSLEGRHSPLHF TGTGCCAGTAGCCTGGAGGGAAGGCATTCACCCCTCCACTTT
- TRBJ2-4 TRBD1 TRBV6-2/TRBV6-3 CASSTLTGSKNIQYF TGTGCCAGCAGTACTTTGACAGGGTCCAAAAACATTCAGTACTTC
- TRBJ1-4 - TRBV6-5 CASRPLGPLNEKLFF TGTGCCAGCAGGCCCTTGGGACCGCTTAATGAAAAACTGTTTTTT
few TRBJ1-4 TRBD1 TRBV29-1 CSVEYLGQGYEKLFF TGCAGCGTTGAATACTTGGGACAGGGTTACGAAAAACTGTTTTTT
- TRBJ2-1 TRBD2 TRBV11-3 CASSLGLAAYNEQFF TGTGCCAGCAGCTTAGGCCTAGCGGCCTACAATGAGCAGTTCTTC
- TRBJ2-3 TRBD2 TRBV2 CASKNYRLAVTDTQYF TGTGCCAGCAAAAACTACCGACTAGCGGTCACAGATACGCAGTATTTT
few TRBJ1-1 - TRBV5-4 CASSFNHRVNTEAFF TGTGCCAGCAGCTTTAATCACAGGGTTAACACTGAAGCTTTCTTT
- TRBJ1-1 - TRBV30 CASSTGLNTEAFF TGTGCCTCGTCAACAGGGTTGAACACTGAAGCTTTCTTT
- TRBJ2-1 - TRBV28 CASSRQRQNEQFF TGTGCCAGCAGTAGACAGCGTCAAAATGAGCAGTTCTTC
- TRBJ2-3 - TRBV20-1 CSASGTNLNTQYF TGCAGTGCCAGTGGGACAAACCTTAATACGCAGTATTTT
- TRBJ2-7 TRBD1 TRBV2 CASLSDRGPYEQYF TGTGCCAGCTTATCTGACAGGGGGCCCTACGAGCAGTACTTC
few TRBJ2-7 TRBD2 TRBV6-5 CASSYKAGYSYEQYF TGTGCCAGCAGTTATAAAGCGGGATACTCCTACGAGCAGTACTTC
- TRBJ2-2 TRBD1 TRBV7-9 CASSFGRGQSGELFF TGTGCCAGCAGCTTCGGCAGGGGGCAATCCGGGGAGCTGTTTTTT